What follows describes a single T cell receptor (beta chain). This sample is part of a study of shared clonotypes between healthy human individuals. Study-level information: Donors were two women and three men aged 18 to 49.

Division of CD4+ cells produced a CD45RA+ naive subset and a CD45RA-negative memory subset. Profiling relied on immunoSEQ multiplex PCR, and the TCRdb table lists in-frame clones only, not all of them. The sample yields about 600,000 clones, 95% to 98% seen once. The sequence was collected from a woman aged 25 to 45 in good health. Sequencing was done on a sample of naive CD4+ T cells sorted from blood. Subset given: CD45RA+ positively selected.

CDR3 region: CASSYTSDTQYF. The CDR3 DNA reads as TGTGCCAGCAGTTACACTTCAGATACGCAGTATTTT. The chain links TRBV7-9 to TRBJ2-3; D gene uncertain. V lost 6 bases, J lost 4 bases, and 8 bases lay in between. The CDR3 runs to 12 residues. CDR1 is SEHNR and CDR2 is FQNEAQ in the germline V gene (reference sequence).